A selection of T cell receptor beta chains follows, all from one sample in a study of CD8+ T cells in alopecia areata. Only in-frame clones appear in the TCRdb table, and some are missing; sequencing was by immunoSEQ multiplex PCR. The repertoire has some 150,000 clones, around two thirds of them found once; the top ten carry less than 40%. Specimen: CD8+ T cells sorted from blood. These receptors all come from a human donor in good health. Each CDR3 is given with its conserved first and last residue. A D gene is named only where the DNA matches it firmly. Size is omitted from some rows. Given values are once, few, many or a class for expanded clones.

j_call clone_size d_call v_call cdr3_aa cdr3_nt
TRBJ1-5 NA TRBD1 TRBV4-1 CASSQDRDRNQPQHF TGCGCCAGCAGCCAAGATAGGGACAGGAATCAGCCCCAGCATTTT
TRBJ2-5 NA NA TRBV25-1 CASSEWAYQETQYF TGTGCCAGCAGTGAATGGGCGTACCAAGAGACCCAGTACTTC
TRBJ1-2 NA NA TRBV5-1 CASSLVPHPGGGYTF TGCGCCAGCAGCTTGGTTCCACACCCAGGAGGTGGCTACACCTTC
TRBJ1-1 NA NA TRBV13 CASSLGSTEAFF TGTGCCAGCAGCTTGGGCTCCACTGAAGCTTTCTTT
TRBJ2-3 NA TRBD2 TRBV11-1 CASKSLAVSTDTQYF TGTGCCAGCAAGAGCCTAGCGGTTAGCACAGATACGCAGTATTTT
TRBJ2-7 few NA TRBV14 CASSQVSGQGEQYF TGTGCCAGCAGCCAAGTCTCGGGACAAGGCGAGCAGTACTTC
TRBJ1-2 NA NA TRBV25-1 CASSEGGLGGYTF TGTGCCAGCAGTGAAGGAGGCCTGGGGGGCTACACCTTC
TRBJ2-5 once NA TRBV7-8 CASSHDSAREWQETQYF TGTGCCAGCAGCCATGATTCCGCTCGGGAGTGGCAAGAGACCCAGTACTTC
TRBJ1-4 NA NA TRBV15 CATSRVLRDDEKLFF TGTGCCACCAGCAGAGTCTTGAGGGATGACGAAAAACTGTTTTTT
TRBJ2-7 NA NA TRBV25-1 CASSLTGSSYEQYF TGTGCCAGCAGCCTCACGGGGAGCTCCTACGAGCAGTACTTC
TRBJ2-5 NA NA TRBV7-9 CASRLQGVETQYF TGTGCCAGCAGATTACAGGGTGTGGAGACCCAGTACTTC
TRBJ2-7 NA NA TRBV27 CASSFRDGFYEQYF TGTGCCAGCAGTTTTAGGGACGGCTTCTACGAGCAGTACTTC
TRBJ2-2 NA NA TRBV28 CASSLRRAGELFF TGTGCCAGCAGTTTAAGAAGGGCCGGGGAGCTGTTTTTT